This is a list of T cell receptor beta chains from one sample in a study of T-cell memory formation after mild COVID-19. Via MiXCR, TCRdb re-called the 5' RACE reads, giving one row per CDR3 protein. The data hold 400,000 to 500,000 distinct CDR3 sequences, with 20% to 25% observed a single time. Sequenced material: PBMCs or a T cell subset sorted from them (not recorded which). The receptors originated from an adult woman who had mild COVID-19 (a few samples of this study predate the infection). Cell type and time point are not known. CDR3s include the opening cysteine and the closing phenylalanine or tryptophan.

j_call | v_call | cdr3_aa
TRBJ2-7 | TRBV6-2/TRBV6-3 | CASSLRGRAPYEQYF
TRBJ2-3 | TRBV12-3/TRBV12-4 | CASSSDPRGLTDTQYF
TRBJ1-1 | TRBV30 | CAWSEGTDTEAFF
TRBJ2-1 | TRBV6-1 | CASGWTEQFF
TRBJ2-7 | TRBV7-9 | CASSPGTGEYEQYF
TRBJ2-2 | TRBV2 | CASSTVMRGTGELFF
TRBJ1-6 | TRBV20-1 | CSARDPETAGFNSPLHF
TRBJ2-5 | TRBV7-8 | CASSLDSGRDLGETQYF
TRBJ2-2 | TRBV27 | CASSSNRLNTGELFF
TRBJ2-7 | TRBV6-2/TRBV6-3 | CASMRDTSGEQYF
TRBJ1-2 | TRBV27 | CASSWTGNRGYTF
TRBJ2-1 | TRBV29-1 | CSVEGVPGSSYNEQFF
TRBJ1-2 | TRBV7-6 | CASSSRGLQGYTF
TRBJ1-5 | TRBV10-3 | CAISDREKNQPQHF
TRBJ1-1 | TRBV12-3/TRBV12-4 | CASSSGHLNVNTEAFF
TRBJ2-1 | TRBV9 | CASSVALLASYNEQFF
TRBJ1-1 | TRBV4-2 | CASSQDWGGTEAFF
TRBJ2-7 | TRBV20-1 | CSATSGTGNYEQYF
TRBJ2-2 | TRBV7-6 | CASSLSRLAGGPGELFF
TRBJ2-5 | TRBV10-3 | CAISARTGPQETQYF
TRBJ2-5 | TRBV21-1 | CASSKLREETQYF
TRBJ1-1 | TRBV6-5 | CASSRDRGRTEAFF
TRBJ2-5 | TRBV29-1 | CSVGAGSGPGETQYF
TRBJ1-6 | TRBV3-1 | CASSQATGTGALLHF
TRBJ1-5 | TRBV12-3/TRBV12-4 | CASSLATGDRQPQHF
TRBJ1-1 | TRBV6-1 | CASSEIVGQANTEAFF
TRBJ1-2 | TRBV5-1 | CASSLGTGNGYTF
TRBJ2-3 | TRBV9 | CASSAASGSTDTQYF